These T cell receptor beta chains were read from a single sample in a study of blood T cell repertoires in COVID-19. The protocol was immunoSEQ multiplex PCR, while the TCRdb copy is restricted to in-frame clones and leaves out a portion. This table has some 200,000 clones, around 84% appearing once. The sequencing input was peripheral blood. The receptor source for this set is a woman aged 60 to 75 who had recovered from COVID-19. Both conserved end residues are part of each CDR3. D genes are given only for firm matches. Where a row states a size, it is once, few, many or the class of an expanded clone; other rows omit it.

TRBJ2-7 | NA | NA | TRBV6-5 | TGTGCCAGCAGTACCAGGGGGGCCCACGAGCAGTACTTC | CASSTRGAHEQYF
TRBJ2-3 | TRBD2 | NA | TRBV19 | TGTGCCACCCGGCGGGGAGGGGGCACAGATACGCAGTATTTT | CATRRGGGTDTQYF
TRBJ1-2 | NA | NA | TRBV3-1/TRBV3-2 | TGTGCCAGCAGCCAAGATCTGGTGAGCCCCGCCTATGGCTACACCTTC | CASSQDLVSPAYGYTF
TRBJ1-6 | TRBD1 | NA | TRBV12-3/TRBV12-4 | TGTGCCAGCAGTCGACAGGGAGACTCACCCCTCCACTTT | CASSRQGDSPLHF
TRBJ1-4 | NA | few | TRBV5-6 | TGTGCCAGCAGCTTTGGCCAGGAAAATGAAAAACTGTTTTTT | CASSFGQENEKLFF
TRBJ1-1 | TRBD1 | once | TRBV19 | TGTGCCAGTAGTTCCAACAGGGGGCGTTCAGCTTTCTTT | CASSSNRGRSAFF
TRBJ2-2 | TRBD2 | NA | TRBV2 | TGTGCCAGCAGTGAGAGGGGAGGGAGACTGAACACCGGGGAGCTGTTTTTT | CASSERGGRLNTGELFF
TRBJ2-3 | NA | NA | TRBV10-3 | TGTGCCATCAGTGGGGGGGTGACAGCTAGCACAGATACGCAGTATTTT | CAISGGVTASTDTQYF
TRBJ2-7 | TRBD1 | NA | TRBV28 | TGTGCCAGCAGCTCACTTTTCGGGACAGGGACCTACGAGCAGTACTTC | CASSSLFGTGTYEQYF
TRBJ1-6 | NA | few | TRBV11-2 | TGTGCCAGCAGCTATCCGCAGACAAATTCACCCCTCCACTTT | CASSYPQTNSPLHF
TRBJ2-1 | NA | once | TRBV7-9 | TGTGCCAGCAGCACAACAGGAACCTACAATGAGCAGTTCTTC | CASSTTGTYNEQFF
TRBJ2-3 | TRBD2 | NA | TRBV9 | TGTGCCAGCAGCGTAGTGTCTAGCGGGGGGCGGGGTACGCAGTATTTT | CASSVVSSGGRGTQYF
TRBJ1-1 | NA | NA | TRBV9 | TGTGCCAGCAGCGTACCGGGGAACACTGAAGCTTTCTTT | CASSVPGNTEAFF
TRBJ2-1 | TRBD2 | NA | TRBV9 | TGTGCCAGCAGCGTAGCGGGGGGGCGCTCACATGAGCAGTTCTTC | CASSVAGGRSHEQFF
TRBJ2-7 | NA | NA | TRBV3-1/TRBV3-2 | TGTGCCAGCAGCGAACACGATACCTACGAGCAGTACTTC | CASSEHDTYEQYF
TRBJ2-4 | NA | NA | TRBV4-1 | TGCGCCAGCAGCCACCCGAGTTGGGCTAGCGAAAAAAACATTCAGTACTTC | CASSHPSWASEKNIQYF